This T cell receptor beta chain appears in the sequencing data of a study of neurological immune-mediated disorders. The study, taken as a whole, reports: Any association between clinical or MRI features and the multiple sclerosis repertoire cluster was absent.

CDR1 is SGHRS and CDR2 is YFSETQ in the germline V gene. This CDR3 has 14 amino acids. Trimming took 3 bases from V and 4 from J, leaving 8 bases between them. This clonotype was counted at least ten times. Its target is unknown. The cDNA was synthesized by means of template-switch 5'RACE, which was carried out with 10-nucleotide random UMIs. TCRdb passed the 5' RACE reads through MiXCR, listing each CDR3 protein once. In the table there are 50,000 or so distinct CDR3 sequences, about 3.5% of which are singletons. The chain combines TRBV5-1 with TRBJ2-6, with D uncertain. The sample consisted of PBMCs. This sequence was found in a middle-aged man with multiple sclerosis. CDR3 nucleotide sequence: TGCGCCAGCAGCTGGACGTCCGGGGCCAACGTCCTGACTTTC. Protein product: CASSWTSGANVLTF.